This passage covers 18 T cell receptor beta chains from one sample sequenced in a study of blood T cell repertoires in COVID-19. Sequencing used immunoSEQ multiplex PCR; TCRdb keeps in-frame clones, though not all of them. This table has more than 60,000 clones, 84% appearing once. Sequenced input: peripheral blood. These receptors originate from a man between 45 and 60 years old with acute or convalescent COVID-19.

This clone turned up a few times. An end of the junction does not agree with germline; a read error may underlie this. The chain employs TRBV5-4 and TRBJ2-7; TRBD2 aligns across 7 bases. CDR1 SGHNT and CDR2 YYREEE come from the germline V gene (reference sequence). The CDR3 has 11 amino acids. The CDR3 DNA reads as TGTGCCAGCAGCTTGGGGGGGACTACAAACTTC. As protein: CASSLGGTTNF.

The chain joins TRBV9 to TRBJ2-5; no clear D gene. The germline gives CDR1 SGDLS, CDR2 YYNGEE. V was clipped by 4 bases and J by 4 bases, with 11 bases between them. This CDR3 is built from 13 residues. CDR3 region: CASSSELGETQYF. The CDR3 nucleotides read TGTGCCAGCAGCAGTGAGCTTGGAGAGACCCAGTACTTC.

This chain links TRBV12-5 with TRBJ1-2; TRBD1 might be the D (6 bases). There are 15 residues in the CDR3. Germline loops: CDR1 LGHNT, CDR2 FRNRAP. The V end was cut by 1 base, the J end by 0 bases, with 9 bases between. CDR3 in DNA: TGTGCTAGTGGTTTGGACAGGGAAGCTAACTATGGCTACACCTTC. It yields the protein CASGLDREANYGYTF.

This clone was counted once. The chain joins TRBV6-5 to TRBJ2-2, with 9 bases aligning to TRBD1. V shed 2 bases and J 3 bases; nucleotides not matched to a gene: 4. CDR1 is MNHEY, CDR2 SVGAGI, per germline. CDR3 length: 16 amino acids. This CDR3 reads CASSYGDRVDTGELFF. Written as DNA, the CDR3 is TGTGCCAGCAGTTACGGGGACAGGGTGGACACCGGGGAGCTGTTTTTT.

In its sample, this clone was seen a few times. The rearrangement links TRBV4-1 to TRBJ1-5; 8 bases fit TRBD1. Trimming at V came to 1 base and at J to 7 bases, leaving 6 bases not matched to a gene. The CDR3 contains 15 residues. Germline CDR1 MGHRA, CDR2 YSYEKL. In DNA, the CDR3 is TGCGCCAGCAGCCAAGCTGGACAGGGCAGGCAGCCCCAGCATTTT. It is translated as CASSQAGQGRQPQHF.

This clone was seen a few times. CDR3 protein: CATSREGGENTEAFF. The DNA of the CDR3 is TGTGCCACCAGCAGAGAGGGAGGTGAGAACACTGAAGCTTTCTTT. The rearrangement uses TRBV15 and TRBJ1-1; no definite D call. The V end lost 0 bases, the J end lost 1 base, and 9 bases lay between the germline ends. The germline V gene encodes CDR1 LNHNV and CDR2 YYDKDF (reference sequence). The CDR3 has 15 residues.

J is TRBJ1-1 and V is TRBV7-9; 11 bases align to TRBD1. V dropped 6 bases and J dropped 6; count of bases not matched to a gene: 6. The germline CDR1 and CDR2 sequences are SEHNR and FQNEAQ (reference sequence). The CDR3 is 14 amino acids. DNA of the CDR3: TGTGCCAGCAGTTCGGGACAGGGGGACGCTGAAGCTTTCTTT. Protein product: CASSSGQGDAEAFF.

On this clone itself: The same CDR3 is also encoded by other DNA sequences in this sample. The V and J genes are TRBV20-1 and TRBJ1-1; D gene unclear. The germline CDR1 and CDR2 sequences are DFQATT and SNEGSKA (reference sequence). V was cut by 5 bases and J by 3 bases, with 7 bases left in between. This CDR3 comprises 11 residues. CDR3 sequence reads: CSALGDTEAFF. CDR3 coding DNA: TGCAGTGCTTTGGGAGACACTGAAGCTTTCTTT.

The rearrangement joins TRBV5-3 to TRBJ2-5; 10 positions match TRBD1. TRBV5-3 is given ORF status, its function remaining uncertain. V trimming: 4 bases; J trimming: 4 bases; junction bases outside the gene matches: 4. The CDR3 contains 14 residues. CDR3 DNA: TGTGCCAGAAGCCCACGACAGGGGGCAGAGACCCAGTACTTC. Its protein is CARSPRQGAETQYF.

The gene calls are TRBV2 and TRBJ2-7; TRBD2 agrees at 8 bases. The length of the CDR3 is 14 residues. Unmatched junction bases numbered 16, after V lost 10 bases and J lost 8 bases. The germline V gene encodes CDR1 SNHLY and CDR2 FYNNEI. CDR3 region: CAISSGTSFTQQYF. Here the CDR3 DNA reads TGTGCCATATCTTCCGGGACTAGTTTTACGCAGCAGTACTTC.

The chain is built from TRBV5-1 and TRBJ1-1, with TRBD1 identical over 7 bases. The V and J ends lost 3 bases and 1 base, in that order; junction bases with no gene match: 3. The CDR3 is made up of 14 amino acids. Germline V gene sequence: CDR1 SGHRS, CDR2 YFSETQ. The CDR3 loop reads CASSWRTGNTEAFF. The CDR3 bases are TGCGCCAGCAGCTGGAGGACAGGGAACACTGAAGCTTTCTTT.

The CDR3 sequence: CASSQDSSGGAAEQYF. CDR3 coding DNA: TGTGCCAGCAGCCAAGATAGTAGCGGAGGGGCAGCCGAGCAGTACTTC. This rearrangement joins TRBV3-1 (or the pseudogene TRBV3-2) to TRBJ2-7; TRBD2 might be the D (6 bases). The CDR3 is 16 amino acids. V was pared by 0 bases and J by 6 bases, with 18 bases between. Germline V gene lookup returns CDR1 LGHDT and CDR2 YNNKEL (reference sequence).

V and J are TRBV19 and TRBJ1-3; D possibly corresponds to TRBD1 (6 bases). The CDR3 spans 15 residues. Germline V gives CDR1 LNHDA, CDR2 SQIVND (reference sequence). V was trimmed by 10 bases and J by 0 bases, leaving 16 bases between them. CDR3 in DNA: TGTGCCACTGGGACACCTTACTTCTCTGGAAACACCATATATTTT. Translation gives CATGTPYFSGNTIYF.

The genes are TRBV9 and TRBJ2-1; 8 nucleotides align to TRBD2. The CDR3 loop spans 15 amino acids. V gave up 2 bases and J gave up 7 bases; unmatched junction bases: 8. Germline V gene lookup returns CDR1 SGDLS and CDR2 YYNGEE. The DNA for the CDR3 is TGTGCCAGCAGCGTCTGGGGCGCGGGAGGTAATGAGCAGTTCTTC. It specifies CASSVWGAGGNEQFF.

The chain combines TRBV7-3 with TRBJ1-2, with D tentatively TRBD1 (6 bases). CDR3 length: 12 amino acids. Germline CDR1 is SGHTA and CDR2 is FQGTGA. V lost 5 bases to trimming and J lost 8 bases, with 12 bases between them. The CDR3 DNA sequence: TGTGCCAGCAGCCCCGACAGGAAGGGCTACACCTTC. It is translated as CASSPDRKGYTF.

This clone has only one observation. V is TRBV12-5 and J is TRBJ2-7; 7 bases align to TRBD2. The junction had 5 bases not matched to a gene; V was cut back by 3 bases and J by 6 bases. The CDR3 is 13 amino acids. CDR1 and CDR2 from the germline V gene are LGHNT and FRNRAP. This CDR3 is CASGFSGECEQYF. For the CDR3, the DNA is TGTGCTAGTGGTTTCAGCGGGGAATGCGAGCAGTACTTC.

This chain joins TRBV3-1 (or the pseudogene TRBV3-2) and TRBJ2-3; 10 bases line up with TRBD2. CDR1 is LGHDT, CDR2 YNNKEL, per germline (reference sequence). The V gene end was trimmed by 4 bases and the J gene end by 1 base; junction bases not matched to a gene: 5. CDR3 length equals 16 residues. For the CDR3, the DNA is TGTGCCAGCAGCCGGACTAGCGGAAGTCGCACAGATACGCAGTATTTT. Amino acid sequence: CASSRTSGSRTDTQYF.

The chain carries TRBV27 and TRBJ2-1, with no clear D. Between the trimmed V and J ends, which lost 3 bases and 6 bases, there was a span of 9 bases. Germline CDR1 MNHEY, CDR2 SMNVEV (reference sequence). This CDR3 has 13 residues. CDR3 sequence: CASSFRQVNEQFF. CDR3 sequence (DNA): TGTGCCAGCAGTTTTAGGCAGGTCAATGAGCAGTTCTTC.